The entry below gives a single T cell receptor beta chain sequence along with its context. Its antigen is unknown. This sample was taken from a study of graft-versus-host responses after intestinal transplantation. The repertoire was sequenced with immunoSEQ multiplex PCR; TCRdb's copy has only in-frame clones and lacks some. This table holds about 93,000 clones, about four fifths found once. V dropped 0 bases and J dropped 6 bases, with 9 bases sitting between them. The CDR3 has 13 amino acids. CDR1 is SQVTM and CDR2 is ANQGSEA in the germline V gene. The specimen comprised unstimulated CD4+ T cells sorted from spleen or lymph node cells, sampled before intestinal transplant. This receptor was taken from a human donor who received an intestinal transplant. The V gene is TRBV29-1, the J gene TRBJ2-1; no clear D gene. The CDR3 sequence: CSVEEEISNEQFF. CDR3 DNA sequence: TGCAGCGTTGAAGAGGAGATCAGCAATGAGCAGTTCTTC.